Listed below are T cell receptor beta chains from one sample, sequenced in a study of beta chain features in type 1 diabetes. Profiled with immunoSEQ multiplex PCR; TCRdb holds only in-frame clones, not every one. This table holds about 160,000 clones, 6% to 9% found once. Source material: central memory CD4+ T cells from blood. All receptors derive from a man between 18 and 29 years old with type 1 diabetes. Each CDR3 is given with its conserved first and last residue. D genes are given only for firm matches. Size is stated for part of the rows, as once, few or many counts, or as a class when the clone is expanded.

length	D	V	J	size	DNA	CDR3
16	TRBD2	TRBV7-9	TRBJ2-1	many	TGTGCCAGCAGCTTGACGGCAGCGGGAGTTTACAATGAGCAGTTCTTC	CASSLTAAGVYNEQFF
14	TRBD2	TRBV6-6	TRBJ2-1	.	TGTGCCAGCGTGCGGGAGCGGGGGTACAATGAGCAGTTCTTC	CASVRERGYNEQFF
11	.	TRBV20-1	TRBJ1-4	.	TGCAGTGCTACTGAGGCTACCCGGCTGTTTTTT	CSATEATRLFF
16	TRBD1	TRBV7-2	TRBJ2-7	.	TGTGCCAGCAGCTTAGCGCGTCTTGCAGGGGGCTACGAGCAGTACTTC	CASSLARLAGGYEQYF
15	TRBD2	TRBV13	TRBJ2-7	few	TGTGCCAGCAGCGGCCAGACTAGCCCTACCTACGAGCAGTACTTC	CASSGQTSPTYEQYF
15	TRBD1	TRBV7-2	TRBJ2-1	few	TGTGCCAGCAGTTTAGACAGGGGACAATACAATGAGCAGTTCTTC	CASSLDRGQYNEQFF
13	.	TRBV28	TRBJ1-2	few	TGTGCCAGCAGTGGGTCAGGGGCCTATGGCTACACCTTC	CASSGSGAYGYTF
13	TRBD2	TRBV30	TRBJ2-5	few	TGTGCCTGGAGTGCGGGACTAACGAAGACCCAGTACTTC	CAWSAGLTKTQYF
15	TRBD1	TRBV25-1	TRBJ2-2	few	TGTGCCAGCAGTGAGGGACAGGGGAACACCGGGGAGCTGTTTTTT	CASSEGQGNTGELFF
13	.	TRBV4-3	TRBJ1-1	many	TGCGCCAGCAGCCAAGATCGTTACACTGAAGCTTTCTTT	CASSQDRYTEAFF
14	TRBD2	TRBV30	TRBJ2-5	few	TGTGCCTGGAGAGCTAGCGGGGGGTTTGAGACCCAGTACTTC	CAWRASGGFETQYF
14	TRBD1	TRBV29-1	TRBJ2-7	.	TGCAGCGCCATGGGACAGCTTAACTCCTACGAGCAGTACTTC	CSAMGQLNSYEQYF
13	TRBD1	TRBV5-1	TRBJ1-1	many	TGCGCCAGCAGCTCCGGACAGGGTGGAGAAGCTTTCTTT	CASSSGQGGEAFF
13	TRBD2	TRBV2	TRBJ2-7	few	TGTGCCAGCAGTGAAACGGGGGGAAACGAGCAGTACTTC	CASSETGGNEQYF
14	.	TRBV27	TRBJ2-7	few	TGTGCCAGCATGGAGACTAGTGAGTCCTACGAGCAGTACTTC	CASMETSESYEQYF
13	TRBD2	TRBV9	TRBJ2-2	many	TGTGCCAGCCGGGAGGGGGTCACCGGGGAGCTGTTTTTT	CASREGVTGELFF
16	.	TRBV27	TRBJ2-7	.	TGTGCCAGCAGTTTGACCCGTCTGATTGGCCCTTCGACTCTCTACTTC	CASSLTRLIGPSTLYF
16	TRBD2	TRBV29-1	TRBJ2-7	few	TGCAGCGTTGCGAACTCAGGGTCTAGCGGGGGTTACGAGCAGTACTTC	CSVANSGSSGGYEQYF
17	TRBD2	TRBV19	TRBJ2-1	few	TGTGCCAGTAGTATGCGATCTAGCGGGAGTACCTACAATGAGCAGTTCTTC	CASSMRSSGSTYNEQFF
15	TRBD1	TRBV18	TRBJ1-1	.	TGTGCCAGCTCACCCCGGACAGGATCTGACACTGAAGCTTTCTTT	CASSPRTGSDTEAFF